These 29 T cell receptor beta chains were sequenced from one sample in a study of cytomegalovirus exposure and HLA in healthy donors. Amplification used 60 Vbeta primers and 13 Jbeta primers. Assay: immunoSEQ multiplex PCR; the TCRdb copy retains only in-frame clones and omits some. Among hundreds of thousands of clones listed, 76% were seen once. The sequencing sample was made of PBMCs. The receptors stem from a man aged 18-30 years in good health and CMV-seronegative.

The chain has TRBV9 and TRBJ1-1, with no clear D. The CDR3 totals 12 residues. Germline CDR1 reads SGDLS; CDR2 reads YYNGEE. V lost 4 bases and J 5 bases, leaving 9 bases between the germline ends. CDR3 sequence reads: CASSSRVTEAFF. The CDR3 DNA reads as TGTGCCAGCAGCTCCCGGGTTACTGAAGCTTTCTTT.

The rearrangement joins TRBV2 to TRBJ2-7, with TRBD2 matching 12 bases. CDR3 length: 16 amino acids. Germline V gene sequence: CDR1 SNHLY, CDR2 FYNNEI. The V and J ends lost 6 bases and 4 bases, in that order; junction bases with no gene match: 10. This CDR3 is CASSLGLAGQAYEQYF. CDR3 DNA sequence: TGTGCCAGCAGCCTGGGACTAGCGGGCCAGGCGTACGAGCAGTACTTC.

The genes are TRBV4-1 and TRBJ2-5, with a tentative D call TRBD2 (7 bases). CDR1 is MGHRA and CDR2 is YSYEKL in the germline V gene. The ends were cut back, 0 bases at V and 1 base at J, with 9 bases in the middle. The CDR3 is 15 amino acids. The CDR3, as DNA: TGCGCCAGCAGCCAAGAGCGGGGGCCCCAAGAGACCCAGTACTTC. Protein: CASSQERGPQETQYF.

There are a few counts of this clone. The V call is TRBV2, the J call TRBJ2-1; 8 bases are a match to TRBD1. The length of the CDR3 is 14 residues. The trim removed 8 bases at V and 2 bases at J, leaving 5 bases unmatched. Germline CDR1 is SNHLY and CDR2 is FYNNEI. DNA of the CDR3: TGTGCCAGCGGACAGGGTTTGGCCTACAATGAGCAGTTCTTC. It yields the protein CASGQGLAYNEQFF.

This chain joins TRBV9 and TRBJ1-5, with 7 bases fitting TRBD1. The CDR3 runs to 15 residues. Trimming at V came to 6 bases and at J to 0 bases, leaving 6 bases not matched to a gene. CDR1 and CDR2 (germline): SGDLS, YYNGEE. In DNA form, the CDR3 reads TGTGCCAGCACACAGGGGCCCGATAGCAATCAGCCCCAGCATTTT. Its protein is CASTQGPDSNQPQHF.

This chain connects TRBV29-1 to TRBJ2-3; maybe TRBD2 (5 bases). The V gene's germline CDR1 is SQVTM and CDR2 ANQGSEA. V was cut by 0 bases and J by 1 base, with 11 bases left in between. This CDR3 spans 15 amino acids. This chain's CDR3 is CSVEDPRGGTDTQYF. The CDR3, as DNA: TGCAGCGTTGAAGATCCTCGGGGTGGCACAGATACGCAGTATTTT.

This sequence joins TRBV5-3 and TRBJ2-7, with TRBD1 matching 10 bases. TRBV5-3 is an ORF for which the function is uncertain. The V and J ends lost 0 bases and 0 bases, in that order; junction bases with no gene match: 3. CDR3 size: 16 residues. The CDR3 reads CARSLAGTGASYEQYF. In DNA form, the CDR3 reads TGTGCCAGAAGCTTGGCAGGGACAGGGGCCTCCTACGAGCAGTACTTC.

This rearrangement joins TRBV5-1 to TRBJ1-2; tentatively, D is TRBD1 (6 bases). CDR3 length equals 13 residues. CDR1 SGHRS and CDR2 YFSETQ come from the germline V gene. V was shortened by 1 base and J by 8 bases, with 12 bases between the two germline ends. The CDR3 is CASSLQGSEGYTF. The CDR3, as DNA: TGCGCCAGCAGCTTGCAGGGGTCAGAAGGCTACACCTTC.

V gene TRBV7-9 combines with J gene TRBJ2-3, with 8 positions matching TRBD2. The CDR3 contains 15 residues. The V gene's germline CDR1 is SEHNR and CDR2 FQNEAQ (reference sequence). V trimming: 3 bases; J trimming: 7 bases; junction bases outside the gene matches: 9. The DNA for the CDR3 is TGTGCCAGCAGCTTGGAGGGACTAGGGCGGCATACGCAGTATTTT. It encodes CASSLEGLGRHTQYF.

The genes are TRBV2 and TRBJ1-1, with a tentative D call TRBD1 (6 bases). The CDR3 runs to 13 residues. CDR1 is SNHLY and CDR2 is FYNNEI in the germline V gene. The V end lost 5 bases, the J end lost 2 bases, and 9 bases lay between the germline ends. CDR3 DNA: TGTGCCAGCAGTAAACAGGGAAACACTGAAGCTTTCTTT. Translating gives CASSKQGNTEAFF.

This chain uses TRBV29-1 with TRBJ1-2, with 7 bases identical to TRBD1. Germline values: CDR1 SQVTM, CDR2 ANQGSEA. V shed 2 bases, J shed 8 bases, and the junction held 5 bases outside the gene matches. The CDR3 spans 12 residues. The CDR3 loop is CSVEQGVVGYTF. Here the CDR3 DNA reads TGCAGCGTTGAACAGGGGGTAGTAGGCTACACCTTC.

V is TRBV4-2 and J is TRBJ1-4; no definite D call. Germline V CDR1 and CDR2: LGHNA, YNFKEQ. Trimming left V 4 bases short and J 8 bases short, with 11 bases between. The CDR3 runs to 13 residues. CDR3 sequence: CASSLAPGEKLFF. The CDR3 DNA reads TGTGCCAGCAGCCTGGCCCCGGGGGAAAAACTGTTTTTT.

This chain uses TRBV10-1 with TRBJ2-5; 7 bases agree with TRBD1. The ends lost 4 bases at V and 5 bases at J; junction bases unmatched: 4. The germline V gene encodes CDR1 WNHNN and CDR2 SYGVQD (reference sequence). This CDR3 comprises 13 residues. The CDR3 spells CASSGTGRETQYF. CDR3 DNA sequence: TGCGCCAGCAGTGGGACAGGTCGGGAGACCCAGTACTTC.

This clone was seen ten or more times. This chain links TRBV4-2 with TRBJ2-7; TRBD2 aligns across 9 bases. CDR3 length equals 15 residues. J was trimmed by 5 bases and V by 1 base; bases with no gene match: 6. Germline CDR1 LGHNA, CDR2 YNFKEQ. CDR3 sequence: CASSQVRTSVDEQYF. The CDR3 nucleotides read TGTGCCAGCAGCCAAGTTAGGACTAGCGTCGACGAGCAGTACTTC.

In nucleotides, the CDR3 is TGTGCCAGCTCACCATCCGGACAGGGTAAGGGTAGCAATCAGCCCCAGCATTTT. Translated, it gives CASSPSGQGKGSNQPQHF. The rearrangement links TRBV18 to TRBJ1-5; 8 bases line up with TRBD1. The V gene's germline CDR1 is KGHSH and CDR2 LQKENI. The length of the CDR3 is 18 residues. V lost 2 bases and J lost 0; bases outside the gene matches: 9.

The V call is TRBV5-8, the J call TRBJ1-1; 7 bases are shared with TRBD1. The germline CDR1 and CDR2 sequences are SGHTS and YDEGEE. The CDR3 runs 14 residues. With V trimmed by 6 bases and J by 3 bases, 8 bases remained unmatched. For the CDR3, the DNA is TGTGCCAGCATCGTACAGGGGTATCACACTGAAGCTTTCTTT. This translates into CASIVQGYHTEAFF.

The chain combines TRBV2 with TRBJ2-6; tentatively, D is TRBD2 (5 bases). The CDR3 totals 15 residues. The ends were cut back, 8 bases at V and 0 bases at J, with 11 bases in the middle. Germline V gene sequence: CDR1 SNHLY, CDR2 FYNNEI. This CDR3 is CASGAGSSGANVLTF. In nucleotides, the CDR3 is TGTGCCAGCGGTGCTGGGAGCTCTGGGGCCAACGTCCTGACTTTC.

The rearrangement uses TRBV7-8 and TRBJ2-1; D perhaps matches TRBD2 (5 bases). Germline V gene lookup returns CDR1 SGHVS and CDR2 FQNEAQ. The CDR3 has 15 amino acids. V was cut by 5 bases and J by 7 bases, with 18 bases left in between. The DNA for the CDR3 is TGTGCCAGCAGCGCGGAGAGGGCTAGGAGGAATGAGCAGTTCTTC. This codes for CASSAERARRNEQFF.

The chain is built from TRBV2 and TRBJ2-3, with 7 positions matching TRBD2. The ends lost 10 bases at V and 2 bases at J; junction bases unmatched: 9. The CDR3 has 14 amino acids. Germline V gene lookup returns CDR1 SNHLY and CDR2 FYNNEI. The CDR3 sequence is CATEGRETTDTQYF. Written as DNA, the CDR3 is TGTGCCACTGAAGGGCGGGAGACCACAGATACGCAGTATTTT.

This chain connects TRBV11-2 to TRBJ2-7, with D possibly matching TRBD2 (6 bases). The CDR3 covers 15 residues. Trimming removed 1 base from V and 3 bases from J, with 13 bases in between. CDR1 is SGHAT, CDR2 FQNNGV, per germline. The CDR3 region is CASSLAGVFVYEQYF. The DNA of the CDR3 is TGTGCCAGCAGCTTAGCGGGAGTGTTCGTCTACGAGCAGTACTTC. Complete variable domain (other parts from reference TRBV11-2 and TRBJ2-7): EAGVAQSPRYKIIEKRQSVAFWCNPISGHATLYWYQQILGQGPKLLIQFQNNGVVDDSQLPKDRFSAERLKGVDSTLKIQPAKLEDSAVYLCASSLAGVFVYEQYFGPGTRLTVT.

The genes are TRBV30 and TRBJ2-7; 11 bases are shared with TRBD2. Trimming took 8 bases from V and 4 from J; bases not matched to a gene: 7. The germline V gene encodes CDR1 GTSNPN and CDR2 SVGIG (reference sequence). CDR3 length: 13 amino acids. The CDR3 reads CAGGLAATYEQYF. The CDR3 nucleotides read TGTGCCGGGGGACTAGCGGCTACTTACGAGCAGTACTTC.

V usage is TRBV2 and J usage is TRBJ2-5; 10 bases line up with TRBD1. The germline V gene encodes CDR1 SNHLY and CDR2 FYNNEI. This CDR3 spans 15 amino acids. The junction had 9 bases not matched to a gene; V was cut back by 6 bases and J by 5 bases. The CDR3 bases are TGTGCCAGCAGAGGACAGGGGGGCGTATGGGAGACCCAGTACTTC. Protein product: CASRGQGGVWETQYF. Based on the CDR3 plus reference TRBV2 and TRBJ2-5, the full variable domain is EPEVTQTPSHQVTQMGQEVILRCVPISNHLYFYWYRQILGQKVEFLVSFYNNEISEKSEIFDDQFSVERPDGSNFTLKIRSTKLEDSAMYFCASRGQGGVWETQYFGPGTRLLVL.

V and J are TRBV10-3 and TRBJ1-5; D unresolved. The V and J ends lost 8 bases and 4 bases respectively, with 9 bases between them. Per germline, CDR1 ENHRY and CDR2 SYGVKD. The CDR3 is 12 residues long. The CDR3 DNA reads TGTGCCATCCGGGAAGGAAATCAGCCCCAGCATTTT. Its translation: CAIREGNQPQHF.

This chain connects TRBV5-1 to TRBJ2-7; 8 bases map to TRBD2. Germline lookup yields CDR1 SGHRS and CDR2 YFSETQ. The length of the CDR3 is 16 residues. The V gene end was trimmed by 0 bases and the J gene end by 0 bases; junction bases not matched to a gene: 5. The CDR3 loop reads CASSLVGAGASYEQYF. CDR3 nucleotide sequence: TGCGCCAGCAGCTTGGTAGGAGCGGGAGCCTCCTACGAGCAGTACTTC.

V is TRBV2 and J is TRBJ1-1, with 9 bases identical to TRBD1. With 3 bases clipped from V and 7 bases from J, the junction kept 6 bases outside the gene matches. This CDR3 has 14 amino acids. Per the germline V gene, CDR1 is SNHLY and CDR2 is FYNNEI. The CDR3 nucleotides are TGTGCCAGCAGTGACCGTACAGGGGGCCTTGAAGCTTTCTTT. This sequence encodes CASSDRTGGLEAFF.

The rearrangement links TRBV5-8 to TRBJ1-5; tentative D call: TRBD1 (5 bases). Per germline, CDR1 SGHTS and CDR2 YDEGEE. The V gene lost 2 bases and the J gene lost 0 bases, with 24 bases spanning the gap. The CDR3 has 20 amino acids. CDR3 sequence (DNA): TGTGCCAGCAGCTTTCTTCCGTGGGCCATTCAGGGTAATAGCAATCAGCCCCAGCATTTT. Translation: CASSFLPWAIQGNSNQPQHF.

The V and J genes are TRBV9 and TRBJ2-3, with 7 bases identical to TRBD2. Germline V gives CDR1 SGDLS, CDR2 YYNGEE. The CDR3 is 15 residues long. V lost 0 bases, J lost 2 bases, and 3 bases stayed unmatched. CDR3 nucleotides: TGTGCCAGCAGCGTAGCGGGAGGTTACACAGATACGCAGTATTTT. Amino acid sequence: CASSVAGGYTDTQYF.

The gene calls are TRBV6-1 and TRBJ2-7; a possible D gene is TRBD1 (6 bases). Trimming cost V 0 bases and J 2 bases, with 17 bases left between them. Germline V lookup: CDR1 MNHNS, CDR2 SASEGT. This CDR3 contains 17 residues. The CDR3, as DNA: TGTGCCAGCAGTGAAGCGGACCCGGGACACAGAACCTACGAGCAGTACTTC. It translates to CASSEADPGHRTYEQYF.

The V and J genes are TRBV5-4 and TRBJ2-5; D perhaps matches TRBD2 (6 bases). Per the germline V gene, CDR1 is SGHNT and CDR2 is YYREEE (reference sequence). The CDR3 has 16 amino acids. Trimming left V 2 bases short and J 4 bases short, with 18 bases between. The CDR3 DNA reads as TGTGCCAGCAGCTTCCCCGGGGCGGGAAGGGTAGAGACCCAGTACTTC. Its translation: CASSFPGAGRVETQYF.